Presented here are 10 T cell receptor beta chains from one specimen sequenced in a study of Ad26.COV2.S vaccination and SARS-CoV-2 variants. TCRdb keeps only in-frame clones here, not all; method: immunoSEQ multiplex PCR. The table shows about 680,000 clones, with around 92% occurring only once. Treatment described: over 15 received Ad26.COV2.S at low or high dose, single or two shots; several received placebo; per-sample allocation not given. The study sampled participants on day 63 after the first vaccine or placebo injection. Material: peripheral blood, obtained in a trial of Ad26.COV2.S vaccine versus placebo. The receptors come from a person aged 18 to 65 who received the Ad26.COV2.S COVID-19 vaccine or a placebo.

The chain couples TRBV6-5 to TRBJ2-7, with D tentatively TRBD2 (5 bases). V lost 8 bases and J 5 bases, leaving 7 bases between the germline ends. Germline V gives CDR1 MNHEY, CDR2 SVGAGI. This CDR3 comprises 10 residues. DNA of the CDR3: TGTGCCAGCGAGGGAAACGAGCAGTACTTC. This translates into CASEGNEQYF.

The V and J genes are TRBV21-1 and TRBJ2-1; the D segment call TRBD2 is taken from the table without a DNA check. TRBV21-1 has pseudogene status. The CDR3 loop spans 17 amino acids. CDR3 in amino acids: CASSDEPGLAGVSEQFF. CDR3 DNA sequence: TGTGCCAGCAGCGATGAACCGGGACTAGCGGGAGTGAGTGAGCAGTTCTTC.

This clone was seen many times. V usage is TRBV10-1 and J usage is TRBJ2-7; TRBD2 is a possible D gene (5 bases). Trimming stripped 3 bases from V and 7 bases from J, with 16 bases between. The CDR3 consists of 14 residues. CDR1 is WNHNN, CDR2 SYGVQD, per germline (reference sequence). For the CDR3, the DNA is TGCGCCAGCAGTGAAAATTCGGAGGCCGGGGAGCAGTACTTC. Amino acids: CASSENSEAGEQYF.

The chain joins TRBV7-9 to TRBJ2-7; D remains unclear. This CDR3 is 12 amino acids long. The V end was cut by 1 base, the J end by 2 bases, with 3 bases between. Germline V CDR1 and CDR2: SEHNR, FQNEAQ (reference sequence). The CDR3 loop is CASSLVAYEQYF. CDR3 bases: TGTGCCAGCAGCTTAGTGGCCTACGAGCAGTACTTC.

In DNA, the CDR3 is TGTGCCAGCAACGCCGGGACAGGGAACGTCGAGCAGTACTTC. Protein product: CASNAGTGNVEQYF. The rearrangement uses TRBV6-5 and TRBJ2-7; 9 bases are shared with TRBD1. J was trimmed by 6 bases and V by 7 bases; bases with no gene match: 10. Germline lookup yields CDR1 MNHEY and CDR2 SVGAGI. The CDR3 extends over 14 amino acids.

The chain combines TRBV4-2 with TRBJ2-2, with TRBD2 matching 7 bases. The germline CDR1 and CDR2 sequences are LGHNA and YNFKEQ. This CDR3 is 17 amino acids long. The V and J ends lost 1 base and 4 bases, in that order; junction bases with no gene match: 9. As DNA, the CDR3 is TGTGCCAGCAGCCAAGTGATCGCTAGCGGAGCCACCGGGGAGCTGTTTTTT. Translation: CASSQVIASGATGELFF.

V gene TRBV3-1 (or the pseudogene TRBV3-2) combines with J gene TRBJ2-7; D is perhaps TRBD1 (6 bases). The V end lost 4 bases, the J end lost 2 bases, and 15 bases lay between the germline ends. The CDR3 runs 15 residues. CDR1 is LGHDT, CDR2 YNNKEL, per germline (reference sequence). CDR3 DNA sequence: TGTGCCAGCAGCCCCACAGGGAGAGGGGCCTACGAGCAGTACTTC. Translation gives CASSPTGRGAYEQYF.

V gene TRBV2 combines with J gene TRBJ2-3; D gene ambiguous. The CDR3 is 11 amino acids. CDR1 and CDR2 (germline): SNHLY, FYNNEI. Deletions cut 6 bases from V and 2 bases from J, with 3 bases between. This CDR3 is CASRITDTQYF. CDR3 DNA sequence: TGTGCCAGCAGGATCACAGATACGCAGTATTTT. Using reference TRBV2 and TRBJ2-3 for the parts outside the CDR3, the full variable domain is EPEVTQTPSHQVTQMGQEVILRCVPISNHLYFYWYRQILGQKVEFLVSFYNNEISEKSEIFDDQFSVERPDGSNFTLKIRSTKLEDSAMYFCASRITDTQYFGPGTRLTVL.

V gene TRBV7-8 combines with J gene TRBJ2-7; D assignment may be TRBD1 or TRBD2 (5 bases each). Deletions cut 1 base from V and 6 bases from J, with 19 bases between. CDR1 is SGHVS, CDR2 FQNEAQ, per germline. The CDR3 length is 16 residues. Written as DNA, the CDR3 is TGTGCCAGCAGCTTAGTAGAGGGGTTTGCTGGAGGCGAGCAGTACTTC. Translating gives CASSLVEGFAGGEQYF.

This clone was seen a single time. The V and J genes are TRBV4-2 and TRBJ2-7, with TRBD1 matching over 8 bases. CDR1 is LGHNA and CDR2 is YNFKEQ in the germline V gene. The CDR3 has 15 amino acids. Trimming at V came to 3 bases and at J to 4 bases, leaving 8 bases not matched to a gene. CDR3 protein: CASSQSTGDQYEQYF. CDR3 DNA sequence: TGTGCCAGCAGCCAGTCGACAGGGGACCAATACGAGCAGTACTTC.